These T cell receptor beta chains were read from a single sample in a study of beta chain features in type 1 diabetes. The assay was immunoSEQ multiplex PCR, and TCRdb's table has in-frame clones only and misses some. The sample lists some 120,000 clones, around a sixth occurring once. Sequencing was performed on central memory CD4+ T cells from blood. These receptors came from a man between 18 and 35 years old with type 1 diabetes. The CDR3 runs from the conserved cysteine through the conserved F or W. D genes are given only for firm matches. Clone size is given for some rows only: seen once, a few or many times, or a class if the clone is expanded.

d_call: TRBD2
clone_size: few
j_call: TRBJ2-1
cdr3_length: 16
v_call: TRBV5-1
cdr3_aa: CASSHDGTSAYNEQFF
cdr3_nt: TGCGCCAGCAGCCATGATGGGACTAGCGCTTACAATGAGCAGTTCTTC

d_call: NA
clone_size: few
j_call: TRBJ1-1
cdr3_length: 14
v_call: TRBV18
cdr3_aa: CASSPPGPNTEAFF
cdr3_nt: TGTGCCAGCTCACCACCAGGGCCGAACACTGAAGCTTTCTTT

d_call: NA
clone_size: many
j_call: TRBJ2-1
cdr3_length: 16
v_call: TRBV7-6
cdr3_aa: CASTQTLGPSYNEQFF
cdr3_nt: TGTGCCAGCACCCAAACCCTAGGACCCTCCTACAATGAGCAGTTCTTC

d_call: TRBD2
clone_size: NA
j_call: TRBJ2-5
cdr3_length: 15
v_call: TRBV30
cdr3_aa: CAWSGGLAFQETQYF
cdr3_nt: TGTGCCTGGAGTGGGGGACTAGCGTTTCAAGAGACCCAGTACTTC

d_call: NA
clone_size: few
j_call: TRBJ1-1
cdr3_length: 13
v_call: TRBV10-3
cdr3_aa: CAIMAADNTEAFF
cdr3_nt: TGTGCCATCATGGCGGCAGATAACACTGAAGCTTTCTTT

d_call: TRBD2
clone_size: NA
j_call: TRBJ2-5
cdr3_length: 16
v_call: TRBV14
cdr3_aa: CASSQERTSSGETQYF
cdr3_nt: TGTGCCAGCAGCCAAGAAAGGACTAGCTCCGGGGAGACCCAGTACTTC

d_call: TRBD2
clone_size: once
j_call: TRBJ2-5
cdr3_length: 15
v_call: TRBV30
cdr3_aa: CAWSYPTSVQETQYF
cdr3_nt: TGTGCCTGGAGTTATCCGACTAGCGTCCAAGAGACCCAGTACTTC

d_call: NA
clone_size: few
j_call: TRBJ2-7
cdr3_length: 13
v_call: TRBV5-6
cdr3_aa: CASSLLQKYEQYF
cdr3_nt: TGTGCCAGCAGCTTGTTACAGAAGTACGAGCAGTACTTC

d_call: TRBD2
clone_size: many
j_call: TRBJ2-5
cdr3_length: 15
v_call: TRBV5-1
cdr3_aa: CASSLGGLAGETQYF
cdr3_nt: TGCGCCAGCAGCTTGGGCGGACTAGCCGGGGAGACCCAGTACTTC

d_call: NA
clone_size: few
j_call: TRBJ2-3
cdr3_length: 16
v_call: TRBV30
cdr3_aa: CAWSLPSGLRTDTQYF
cdr3_nt: TGTGCCTGGAGTTTACCCTCGGGGCTACGAACAGATACGCAGTATTTT

d_call: NA
clone_size: few
j_call: TRBJ2-1
cdr3_length: 12
v_call: TRBV7-8
cdr3_aa: CASSLLTREQFF
cdr3_nt: TGTGCCAGCAGCTTACTGACACGTGAGCAGTTCTTC

d_call: TRBD2
clone_size: NA
j_call: TRBJ2-3
cdr3_length: 18
v_call: TRBV10-3
cdr3_aa: CAISGKSGGSVGTDTQYF
cdr3_nt: TGTGCCATCAGTGGGAAATCGGGCGGGAGCGTAGGCACAGATACGCAGTATTTT

d_call: NA
clone_size: few
j_call: TRBJ2-1
cdr3_length: 13
v_call: TRBV30
cdr3_aa: CAWRLGAYNEQFF
cdr3_nt: TGTGCCTGGAGATTGGGTGCCTACAATGAGCAGTTCTTC

d_call: NA
clone_size: few
j_call: TRBJ2-5
cdr3_length: 13
v_call: TRBV9
cdr3_aa: CASSVRIQETQYF
cdr3_nt: TGTGCCAGCAGCGTACGGATACAAGAGACCCAGTACTTC

d_call: TRBD2
clone_size: NA
j_call: TRBJ2-2
cdr3_length: 17
v_call: TRBV19
cdr3_aa: CASSPTSGRAKSGELFF
cdr3_nt: TGTGCCAGCAGCCCGACTAGCGGGAGGGCGAAGTCCGGGGAGCTGTTTTTT

d_call: NA
clone_size: NA
j_call: TRBJ2-7
cdr3_length: 14
v_call: TRBV2
cdr3_aa: CASSEQGILYEQYF
cdr3_nt: TGTGCCAGCAGTGAACAGGGGATTTTATACGAGCAGTACTTC

d_call: TRBD1
clone_size: NA
j_call: TRBJ2-1
cdr3_length: 14
v_call: TRBV13
cdr3_aa: CASSAVTGKNEQFF
cdr3_nt: TGTGCCAGCAGCGCCGTGACAGGGAAGAATGAGCAGTTCTTC

d_call: NA
clone_size: NA
j_call: TRBJ2-5
cdr3_length: 15
v_call: TRBV7-7
cdr3_aa: CASSSSHGWKETQYF
cdr3_nt: TGTGCTAGCAGCTCCTCCCATGGGTGGAAAGAGACCCAGTACTTC

d_call: NA
clone_size: NA
j_call: TRBJ2-5
cdr3_length: 14
v_call: TRBV29-1
cdr3_aa: CSVDTRTVKETQYF
cdr3_nt: TGCAGCGTTGATACTAGAACGGTAAAAGAGACCCAGTACTTC

d_call: NA
clone_size: NA
j_call: TRBJ2-2
cdr3_length: 16
v_call: TRBV7-9
cdr3_aa: CASSLGSGTNTGELFF
cdr3_nt: TGTGCCAGCAGCTTAGGGAGCGGAACGAACACCGGGGAGCTGTTTTTT

d_call: TRBD1
clone_size: NA
j_call: TRBJ2-5
cdr3_length: 15
v_call: TRBV19
cdr3_aa: CASSQIRDSQETQYF
cdr3_nt: TGTGCCAGTAGCCAAATCCGGGACAGCCAAGAGACCCAGTACTTC

d_call: NA
clone_size: NA
j_call: TRBJ2-3
cdr3_length: 14
v_call: TRBV28
cdr3_aa: CASSLAQSTDTQYF
cdr3_nt: TGTGCCAGCAGTTTGGCACAGAGCACAGATACGCAGTATTTT

d_call: NA
clone_size: NA
j_call: TRBJ2-3
cdr3_length: 15
v_call: TRBV28
cdr3_aa: CASIDSGAGTDTQYF
cdr3_nt: TGTGCCAGCATCGACAGCGGCGCCGGCACAGATACGCAGTATTTT

d_call: TRBD2
clone_size: few
j_call: TRBJ2-3
cdr3_length: 16
v_call: TRBV9
cdr3_aa: CASSVAPSGGTDTQYF
cdr3_nt: TGTGCCAGCAGCGTAGCCCCAAGCGGGGGCACAGATACGCAGTATTTT

d_call: NA
clone_size: NA
j_call: TRBJ1-5
cdr3_length: 18
v_call: TRBV2
cdr3_aa: CASNVPSGWGGSNQPQHF
cdr3_nt: TGTGCCAGCAATGTTCCGTCAGGGTGGGGCGGCAGCAATCAGCCCCAGCATTTT

d_call: TRBD2
clone_size: few
j_call: TRBJ2-7
cdr3_length: 16
v_call: TRBV5-6
cdr3_aa: CASSSAKGLTPYEQYF
cdr3_nt: TGTGCCAGCAGCTCGGCAAAGGGACTAACTCCGTACGAGCAGTACTTC

d_call: TRBD2
clone_size: NA
j_call: TRBJ2-1
cdr3_length: 18
v_call: TRBV10-3
cdr3_aa: CAIRRGRLAEEGDNEQFF
cdr3_nt: TGTGCCATCAGGAGGGGACGACTAGCGGAGGAGGGAGACAATGAGCAGTTCTTC

d_call: NA
clone_size: few
j_call: TRBJ1-5
cdr3_length: 14
v_call: TRBV5-6
cdr3_aa: CASSLALSNQPQHF
cdr3_nt: TGTGCCAGCAGCTTGGCTCTAAGCAATCAGCCCCAGCATTTT

d_call: TRBD2
clone_size: NA
j_call: TRBJ2-3
cdr3_length: 16
v_call: TRBV18
cdr3_aa: CASSQKGLAIPDTQYF
cdr3_nt: TGTGCCAGCTCGCAAAAGGGACTAGCTATCCCAGATACGCAGTATTTT

d_call: NA
clone_size: few
j_call: TRBJ1-2
cdr3_length: 14
v_call: TRBV21-1
cdr3_aa: CASSKVGLNYGYTF
cdr3_nt: TGTGCCAGCAGCAAGGTCGGTCTAAACTATGGCTACACCTTC

d_call: TRBD2
clone_size: many
j_call: TRBJ2-5
cdr3_length: 15
v_call: TRBV27
cdr3_aa: CASSFLAGTQETQYF
cdr3_nt: TGTGCCAGCAGTTTCTTAGCGGGGACCCAAGAGACCCAGTACTTC

d_call: TRBD2
clone_size: NA
j_call: TRBJ2-3
cdr3_length: 16
v_call: TRBV11-2
cdr3_aa: CASSLDRGLAGHTQYF
cdr3_nt: TGTGCCAGCAGCTTAGATCGAGGACTAGCGGGTCATACGCAGTATTTT

d_call: NA
clone_size: few
j_call: TRBJ2-3
cdr3_length: 16
v_call: TRBV28
cdr3_aa: CASSRQQGRGTDTQYF
cdr3_nt: TGTGCCAGCAGTCGCCAACAGGGAAGGGGAACAGATACGCAGTATTTT

d_call: NA
clone_size: NA
j_call: TRBJ2-1
cdr3_length: 12
v_call: TRBV6-5
cdr3_aa: CASRGTYNEQFF
cdr3_nt: TGTGCCAGTAGAGGGACCTACAATGAGCAGTTCTTC

d_call: NA
clone_size: few
j_call: TRBJ2-7
cdr3_length: 12
v_call: TRBV7-9
cdr3_aa: CASSGYRTRQYF
cdr3_nt: TGTGCCAGCAGCGGTTACCGAACCCGACAGTACTTC

d_call: NA
clone_size: NA
j_call: TRBJ2-3
cdr3_length: 15
v_call: TRBV7-9
cdr3_aa: CASSLGRGGADTQYF
cdr3_nt: TGTGCCAGCAGCTTAGGCAGGGGAGGGGCAGATACGCAGTATTTT

d_call: NA
clone_size: NA
j_call: TRBJ1-4
cdr3_length: 15
v_call: TRBV9
cdr3_aa: CASSPLLRKDEKLFF
cdr3_nt: TGTGCCAGCAGCCCCCTTCTGAGGAAAGACGAAAAACTGTTTTTT

d_call: TRBD1
clone_size: NA
j_call: TRBJ1-5
cdr3_length: 13
v_call: TRBV30
cdr3_aa: CAWSIRGDQPQHF
cdr3_nt: TGTGCCTGGAGCATCAGGGGGGATCAGCCCCAGCATTTT

d_call: NA
clone_size: few
j_call: TRBJ1-2
cdr3_length: 13
v_call: TRBV7-9
cdr3_aa: CASSLRDFYGYTF
cdr3_nt: TGTGCCAGCAGCTTAAGGGATTTCTATGGCTACACCTTC

d_call: NA
clone_size: once
j_call: TRBJ1-1
cdr3_length: 14
v_call: TRBV11-2
cdr3_aa: CASSLVEGYTEAFF
cdr3_nt: TGTGCCAGCAGCTTAGTAGAAGGCTACACTGAAGCTTTCTTT

d_call: TRBD1
clone_size: NA
j_call: TRBJ1-2
cdr3_length: 14
v_call: TRBV28
cdr3_aa: CASSSPGQMSGYTF
cdr3_nt: TGTGCCAGCAGTTCGCCGGGACAGATGAGTGGCTACACCTTC

d_call: TRBD2
clone_size: few
j_call: TRBJ2-1
cdr3_length: 14
v_call: TRBV7-2
cdr3_aa: CASSPGLADNEQFF
cdr3_nt: TGTGCCAGCAGCCCGGGACTAGCGGACAATGAGCAGTTCTTC

d_call: TRBD2
clone_size: NA
j_call: TRBJ2-1
cdr3_length: 17
v_call: TRBV18
cdr3_aa: CASSRLAGDSSYNEQFF
cdr3_nt: TGTGCCAGCTCCCGACTAGCGGGGGATAGCTCCTACAATGAGCAGTTCTTC

d_call: NA
clone_size: few
j_call: TRBJ2-7
cdr3_length: 12
v_call: TRBV30
cdr3_aa: CAWSVMEYEQYF
cdr3_nt: TGTGCCTGGAGCGTGATGGAATACGAGCAGTACTTC

d_call: NA
clone_size: many
j_call: TRBJ2-3
cdr3_length: 15
v_call: TRBV5-1
cdr3_aa: CASSLSWDGTDTQYF
cdr3_nt: TGCGCCAGCAGCTTAAGTTGGGATGGCACAGATACGCAGTATTTT

d_call: NA
clone_size: NA
j_call: TRBJ2-5
cdr3_length: 13
v_call: TRBV18
cdr3_aa: CASSPGSWETQYF
cdr3_nt: TGTGCCAGCTCACCAGGTTCATGGGAGACCCAGTACTTC

d_call: NA
clone_size: NA
j_call: TRBJ1-5
cdr3_length: 12
v_call: TRBV10-3
cdr3_aa: CATSDTYQPQHF
cdr3_nt: TGTGCCACCTCGGACACTTATCAGCCCCAGCATTTT

d_call: NA
clone_size: NA
j_call: TRBJ2-6
cdr3_length: 15
v_call: TRBV29-1
cdr3_aa: CSVAQGRSGANVLTF
cdr3_nt: TGCAGCGTTGCGCAGGGCCGCTCTGGGGCCAACGTCCTGACTTTC

d_call: TRBD2
clone_size: NA
j_call: TRBJ2-3
cdr3_length: 15
v_call: TRBV2
cdr3_aa: CASSLTSGTADTQYF
cdr3_nt: TGTGCCAGCAGCTTGACTAGCGGGACAGCAGATACGCAGTATTTT

d_call: TRBD2
clone_size: NA
j_call: TRBJ2-1
cdr3_length: 14
v_call: TRBV29-1
cdr3_aa: CSVAPSGRIYEQFF
cdr3_nt: TGCAGCGTTGCCCCTAGCGGGAGGATCTATGAGCAGTTCTTC

d_call: TRBD2
clone_size: NA
j_call: TRBJ2-1
cdr3_length: 16
v_call: TRBV30
cdr3_aa: CAWSVFTSGKHNEQFF
cdr3_nt: TGTGCCTGGAGTGTATTCACTAGCGGGAAGCACAATGAGCAGTTCTTC

d_call: NA
clone_size: NA
j_call: TRBJ2-7
cdr3_length: 15
v_call: TRBV11-1
cdr3_aa: CASSLGGRGSYEQYF
cdr3_nt: TGTGCCAGCAGCTTAGGGGGTCGGGGATCCTACGAGCAGTACTTC

d_call: NA
clone_size: NA
j_call: TRBJ2-3
cdr3_length: 12
v_call: TRBV30
cdr3_aa: CAWSLSEDTQYF
cdr3_nt: TGTGCCTGGAGTTTGTCGGAGGATACGCAGTATTTT

d_call: NA
clone_size: few
j_call: TRBJ1-2
cdr3_length: 14
v_call: TRBV6-5
cdr3_aa: CASSPAGLSYGYTF
cdr3_nt: TGTGCCAGCAGCCCGGCAGGGCTATCCTATGGCTACACCTTC

d_call: NA
clone_size: few
j_call: TRBJ2-7
cdr3_length: 13
v_call: TRBV27
cdr3_aa: CASSLQGTYEQYF
cdr3_nt: TGTGCCAGCAGTTTGCAGGGCACCTACGAGCAGTACTTC

d_call: NA
clone_size: many
j_call: TRBJ2-7
cdr3_length: 12
v_call: TRBV15
cdr3_aa: CATSRIGDEQYF
cdr3_nt: TGTGCCACCAGCAGAATAGGGGACGAGCAGTACTTC